This TCR beta chain is from a study of beta chain features in type 1 diabetes. Study results and limitations: Shortening that was moderate but significant affected the TCRB CDR3s of Type 1 diabetes patients in all four CD4+ subsets.

Of note for this clone: The antigen remains unidentified.

This CDR3 region has 15 residues. Expressed TCRB transcripts got sequenced, as all isolated RNA was reverse transcribed. Libraries were prepared by immunoSEQ multiplex PCR; TCRdb keeps only in-frame clonotypes and omits some of them. This table has 130,000 or so clones, around 8.8% appearing once. This chain uses TRBV21-1 with TRBJ1-2. TRBV21-1 is reported as a pseudogene. Sequencing used central memory CD4+ T cells from blood. The sequence came from a man aged 30-40 years with type 1 diabetes. The CDR3 here is CASSKTPPGGDGYTF. The CDR3 DNA reads as TGTGCCAGCAGCAAAACCCCGCCAGGAGGAGATGGCTACACCTTC.